One and the same sample provided the 28 T cell receptor beta chains below, sequenced in a study of beta chain features in type 1 diabetes. Every bit of the isolated RNA underwent reverse transcription, so sequencing read expressed TCRB transcripts. The protocol was immunoSEQ multiplex PCR, while the TCRdb copy is restricted to in-frame clones and leaves out a portion. This sample yields approximately 260,000 clones, of which less than 30% are seen a single time; 0.012% belongs to the top ten. These receptors' antigens are unknown. Study-wide findings and caveats: The study found moderately but significantly shorter TCRB CDR3s in all four CD4+ subsets of Type 1 diabetes patients.

Material for sequencing was naive CD4+ T cells from blood. Receptors originate from a woman in her thirties with type 1 diabetes.

This chain connects TRBV13 to TRBJ2-7; 12 bases are shared with TRBD2. CDR3 length: 15 residues. Germline CDR1 is PRHDT and CDR2 is FYEKMQ (reference sequence). V shed 6 bases, J shed 5 bases, and the junction held 8 bases outside the gene matches. The CDR3 DNA reads as TGTGCCAGCAGGCGCAGACTAGCGGGAGTCCACGAGCAGTACTTC. It is translated as CASRRRLAGVHEQYF. The whole variable domain, filled in from reference TRBV13 and TRBJ2-7, reads AAGVIQSPRHLIKEKRETATLKCYPIPRHDTVYWYQQGPGQDPQFLISFYEKMQSDKGSIPDRFSAQQFSDYHSELNMSSLELGDSALYFCASRRRLAGVHEQYFGPGTRLTVT.

This clone was observed a few times. The rearrangement uses TRBV5-1 and TRBJ2-1; 9 bases map to TRBD2. Germline V gene data show CDR1 as SGHRS and CDR2 as YFSETQ. The CDR3 length is 16 residues. V lost 0 bases to trimming and J lost 3 bases; unmatched junction nucleotides: 4. The CDR3 loop reads CASSLDRLADYNEQFF. In nucleotides, the CDR3 is TGCGCCAGCAGCTTGGACCGACTAGCGGACTACAATGAGCAGTTCTTC.

This clone was detected only a few times. The chain employs TRBV5-1 and TRBJ1-1; no firm D call. The germline V gene encodes CDR1 SGHRS and CDR2 YFSETQ. This CDR3 contains 13 residues. Trimming left V 2 bases short and J 3 bases short, with 8 bases between. In nucleotides, the CDR3 is TGCGCCAGCAGCTTCGACCAGGACACTGAAGCTTTCTTT. Translation gives CASSFDQDTEAFF.

This chain connects TRBV9 to TRBJ2-7; D possibly corresponds to TRBD2 (6 bases). Germline values: CDR1 SGDLS, CDR2 YYNGEE. The CDR3 consists of 15 residues. V shed 4 bases and J shed 2 bases, with 16 bases lying between them. The CDR3 protein is CASSNSGTDTYEQYF. In DNA, the CDR3 is TGTGCCAGCAGCAATAGCGGCACCGACACCTACGAGCAGTACTTC.

This clone came up a few times. CDR3 DNA: TGTGCCAGCTCACCAAGAGGGTTGGAGGAGACCCAGTACTTC. It codes for CASSPRGLEETQYF. The chain carries TRBV18 and TRBJ2-5; TRBD2 is a possible D gene (5 bases). The CDR3 totals 14 residues. Germline CDR1 is KGHSH and CDR2 is LQKENI. V lost 2 bases and J lost 5, with 12 bases in between.

V gene TRBV2 combines with J gene TRBJ2-2, with D unresolved. The V gene's germline CDR1 is SNHLY and CDR2 FYNNEI. The CDR3 has 15 residues. Trimming left V 6 bases short and J 4 bases short, with 15 bases between. The CDR3 reads CASRELVVTTGELFF. CDR3 DNA sequence: TGTGCCAGCAGGGAGCTAGTGGTGACCACCGGGGAGCTGTTTTTT.

This clone was seen only a few times. V is TRBV4-1 and J is TRBJ2-3, with D uncertain. V lost 0 bases and J 1 base, leaving 11 bases between the germline ends. Germline V CDR1 and CDR2: MGHRA, YSYEKL. CDR3 length: 16 residues. The chain's CDR3 is CASSQDRTRGTDTQYF. CDR3 nucleotides: TGCGCCAGCAGCCAAGACCGCACCCGGGGCACAGATACGCAGTATTTT.

Regarding this clone: Other nucleotide sequences in the sample specify the same CDR3. The chain uses TRBV28 and TRBJ1-2, with D possibly being TRBD1 (6 bases). Between the trimmed V and J ends, which lost 6 bases and 5 bases, there was a span of 10 bases. CDR1 MDHEN and CDR2 SYDVKM come from the germline V gene. This CDR3 is built from 12 residues. The CDR3 bases are TGTGCCAGCAGGGGCACAGGGTATGGCTACACCTTC. Translated: CASRGTGYGYTF.

This clone showed up just a few times. The chain carries TRBV9 and TRBJ1-1; 9 bases line up with TRBD1. The CDR3 has 17 residues. After removal of 0 bases from V and 2 bases from J, the junction contained 8 bases not matched to a gene. The germline V gene has CDR1 SGDLS and CDR2 YYNGEE. The CDR3 loop reads CASSVGAGQGFNTEAFF. The CDR3 DNA is TGTGCCAGCAGCGTAGGCGCGGGACAGGGATTTAACACTGAAGCTTTCTTT.

In its sample, this clone was seen a few times. The V call is TRBV4-1, the J call TRBJ1-1; 8 bases map to TRBD1. The CDR3 is 16 amino acids. The germline gives CDR1 MGHRA, CDR2 YSYEKL. After removal of 1 base from V and 5 bases from J, the junction contained 9 bases not matched to a gene. CDR3 coding DNA: TGCGCCAGCAGCCAAGTCCAGGGGGCAAAAGGGACTGAAGCTTTCTTT. This codes for CASSQVQGAKGTEAFF.

This clone was counted only a few times. V and J are TRBV29-1 and TRBJ2-1, with D perhaps TRBD2 (5 bases). Per the germline V gene, CDR1 is SQVTM and CDR2 is ANQGSEA. The V gene lost 6 bases and the J gene lost 7 bases, with 19 bases spanning the gap. There are 14 residues in the CDR3. CDR3 in amino acids: CSVATSPHANEQFF. CDR3 DNA sequence: TGCAGCGTGGCCACTAGTCCCCACGCTAATGAGCAGTTCTTC.

The V call is TRBV21-1, the J call TRBJ2-7; TRBD1 is the table's D call and was not checked against the DNA. TRBV21-1 is a listed pseudogene. CDR3 size: 14 residues. The CDR3 region has the DNA TGTGCCAGCAGCGACAGGACAGGGGACGGCGAGCAGTACTTC. It codes for CASSDRTGDGEQYF.

The chain uses TRBV29-1 and TRBJ2-1; possibly TRBD2 for D (6 bases). Germline V gene lookup returns CDR1 SQVTM and CDR2 ANQGSEA. V lost 6 bases and J 10 bases, leaving 19 bases between the germline ends. The CDR3 sequence is 13 residues long. In nucleotides, the CDR3 is TGCAGCGTCTTCCGACTAGATCATTGGGAGCAGTTCTTC. It yields the protein CSVFRLDHWEQFF.

This chain links TRBV23-1 with TRBJ2-5; 10 bases align to TRBD2. TRBV23-1 is an ORF, and what it does is uncertain. The CDR3 loop spans 18 amino acids. V gave up 0 bases and J gave up 0 bases; unmatched junction bases: 7. The DNA for the CDR3 is TGCGCCAGCAGTCAATCGAAACTAGCGGGAACCAACCAAGAGACCCAGTACTTC. Its protein product is CASSQSKLAGTNQETQYF.

The chain joins TRBV25-1 to TRBJ2-3; D perhaps matches TRBD1 (5 bases). CDR3 length: 12 amino acids. V was clipped by 6 bases and J by 4 bases, with 8 bases between them. Germline CDR1 is MGHDK and CDR2 is SYGVNS. The CDR3 sequence: CASRRQSDTQYF. The CDR3 DNA is TGTGCCAGCAGGAGACAGTCAGATACGCAGTATTTT.

There are a few counts of this clone. The V and J genes are TRBV5-1 and TRBJ2-3; D ambiguous. The CDR3 sequence is 13 residues long. The germline V and J ends were trimmed by 6 bases and 2 bases, with 10 bases remaining between them. Per the germline V gene, CDR1 is SGHRS and CDR2 is YFSETQ. CDR3 DNA: TGCGCCAGCAACCGACATTCCACAGATACGCAGTATTTT. Protein: CASNRHSTDTQYF.

The chain links TRBV10-3 to TRBJ2-1, with D possibly being TRBD1 (5 bases). With 3 bases removed from V and 4 bases from J, the gap between germline ends came to 7 bases. This CDR3 contains 13 residues. The germline V gene encodes CDR1 ENHRY and CDR2 SYGVKD. The CDR3 region is CAISDSGYNEQFF. CDR3 in DNA: TGTGCCATCAGTGATTCAGGGTACAATGAGCAGTTCTTC.

The sample holds a few counts of this clone. This sequence joins TRBV5-6 and TRBJ1-1; TRBD1 is a possible D gene (5 bases). The CDR3 totals 15 residues. Germline values: CDR1 SGHDT, CDR2 YYEEEE. The V end was cut by 1 base, the J end by 2 bases, with 12 bases between. CDR3 region: CASSLQSQGNTEAFF. The CDR3 DNA reads TGTGCCAGCAGCTTGCAATCTCAGGGTAACACTGAAGCTTTCTTT.

This clone has more than one count but fewer than ten. V is TRBV5-1 and J is TRBJ2-1; the match to TRBD2 covers 11 bases. The CDR3 has 16 residues. Trimming at V came to 2 bases and at J to 8 bases, leaving 9 bases not matched to a gene. Germline CDR1 and CDR2: SGHRS and YFSETQ. As DNA, the CDR3 is TGCGCCAGCAGCTTTCTAGCGGGAGGAGCTATGGATGAGCAGTTCTTC. The encoded protein is CASSFLAGGAMDEQFF.

This sequence joins TRBV19 and TRBJ2-1; no clear D. The germline V and J ends were trimmed by 5 bases and 0 bases, with 11 bases remaining between them. Germline V gives CDR1 LNHDA, CDR2 SQIVND (reference sequence). The CDR3 has 15 residues. In DNA, the CDR3 is TGTGCCAGTAGTGCACTGACAACCTCCTACAATGAGCAGTTCTTC. It yields the protein CASSALTTSYNEQFF.

The CDR3 reads CASSHGDRQETQYF. The CDR3 nucleotides are TGTGCCAGCAGCCATGGGGACAGGCAAGAGACCCAGTACTTC. This chain joins TRBV14 and TRBJ2-5, with 8 nucleotides matching TRBD1. J was trimmed by 2 bases and V by 3 bases; bases with no gene match: 2. The CDR3 extends over 14 amino acids. Per germline, CDR1 SGHDN and CDR2 FVKESK.

This rearrangement joins TRBV11-3 to TRBJ2-5; perhaps TRBD1 as D (5 bases). Trimming stripped 5 bases from V and 5 bases from J, with 15 bases between. The CDR3 has 14 residues. Germline CDR1 reads SGHNT; CDR2 reads YENEEA. The CDR3 DNA is TGTGCCAGCAGCACCGGCGTGGGGCGGGAGACCCAGTACTTC. Residues: CASSTGVGRETQYF.

The genes are TRBV18 and TRBJ2-1; D call uncertain. This CDR3 is 15 amino acids long. The germline gives CDR1 KGHSH, CDR2 LQKENI. V was pared by 2 bases and J by 0 bases, with 8 bases between. CDR3 protein: CASSPMGSSYNEQFF. Here the CDR3 DNA reads TGTGCCAGCTCACCAATGGGCAGCTCCTACAATGAGCAGTTCTTC.

The genes are TRBV5-6 and TRBJ1-2; 8 bases map to TRBD1. CDR3 length: 14 residues. Trimming cost V 3 bases and J 3 bases; bases outside gene matches: 4. The germline V gene encodes CDR1 SGHDT and CDR2 YYEEEE. For the CDR3, the DNA is TGTGCCAGCAGCTGGACAGGGAGTGACTATGGCTACACCTTC. It codes for CASSWTGSDYGYTF.

The chain carries TRBV25-1 and TRBJ2-7; 10 positions agree with TRBD2. Germline CDR1 reads MGHDK; CDR2 reads SYGVNS. CDR3 length equals 15 residues. Unmatched junction bases numbered 7, after V lost 1 base and J lost 7 bases. The CDR3 nucleotides are TGTGCCAGCAGTGAATTAGGAGCGGGAGGGCAGGAGCAGTACTTC. It translates to CASSELGAGGQEQYF.

V and J are TRBV29-1 and TRBJ1-2; 7 bases match TRBD1. Germline loops: CDR1 SQVTM, CDR2 ANQGSEA. The CDR3 spans 15 residues. V dropped 0 bases and J dropped 8; count of bases not matched to a gene: 12. The CDR3 loop reads CSVEEGQPVVGGYTF. In DNA, the CDR3 is TGCAGCGTTGAAGAGGGACAGCCCGTTGTAGGAGGCTACACCTTC.

The rearrangement links TRBV2 to TRBJ2-5, with D perhaps TRBD1 (7 bases). V was pared by 11 bases and J by 5 bases, with 15 bases between. CDR1 SNHLY and CDR2 FYNNEI come from the germline V gene. CDR3 length: 12 amino acids. This CDR3 is CAGGTVSETQYF. The CDR3 nucleotides read TGTGCCGGAGGGACAGTCAGCGAGACCCAGTACTTC.

In this sample, this clone turned up a few times. This sequence joins TRBV29-1 and TRBJ2-7; 7 positions match TRBD2. Germline-derived CDR1 and CDR2 are SQVTM and ANQGSEA. Trimming at V came to 3 bases and at J to 7 bases, leaving 9 bases not matched to a gene. There are 13 residues in the CDR3. The CDR3 DNA reads as TGCAGCGTTGAGGCGGGAGTAATGAGTGAGCAGTACTTC. Translated, it gives CSVEAGVMSEQYF.